The clone carrying this T cell receptor (beta chain) was seen many times. The antigen is undetermined. TCRdb re-analysed the 5' RACE reads in MiXCR, keeping a single row per CDR3 protein. The sample lists about 120,000 distinct CDR3 sequences, about 3.2% seen once, with around 1.2% in the top ten. The sample originates from a study of neurological immune-mediated disorders. Study-wide results and limits: The greatest degree of TCR clonal expansion was observed in HTLV-1-associated myelopathy, with the lowest in multiple sclerosis, below that of healthy controls.

V lost 3 bases and J lost 2; bases outside the gene matches: 6. There are 14 residues in the CDR3. CDR1 and CDR2 from the germline V gene are GTSNPN and SVGIG (reference sequence). A total of 2 million PBMCs stored at -80 degrees C provided the unsorted libraries. The receptor was derived from a woman between 25 and 40 years old with multiple sclerosis. The chain is built from TRBV30 and TRBJ2-7; 8 bases are a match to TRBD1. The sequenced sample consisted of PBMCs. CDR3 residues: CAWRDRATTYEQYF. CDR3 in DNA: TGTGCCTGGAGGGACAGGGCTACGACCTACGAGCAGTACTTC.